Each of the 27 T cell receptor beta chains below was sequenced from the same sample in a study of spatial heterogeneity in lung cancer. Their target antigens are unknown. The time point was: sample taken at primary tumor resection. One entry per CDR3 protein results from TCRdb running MiXCR on the 5' RACE reads. The sample contains several thousand distinct CDR3 sequences, about 15% of which appear only once. Overall study findings and caveats: The study found that expanded intratumoral alpha and beta TCR counts tracked tumor mutation counts.

The source material was lung tumor tissue, sampled at surgery. The receptors derive from a female donor with early-stage non-small cell lung cancer.

This clonotype rates as medium-sized. This beta chain is a stray read from a library made for alpha chains; its abundance is not meaningful. The genes are TRBV6-6 and TRBJ1-2; D ambiguous. There are 13 residues in the CDR3. The germline gives CDR1 MNHNY, CDR2 SVGAGI (reference sequence). With 4 bases removed from V and 13 bases from J, the gap between germline ends came to 19 bases. This CDR3 is CASSFGPSTDCTF. The CDR3, as DNA: TGTGCCAGCAGTTTTGGGCCTAGTACCGACTGCACCTTC.

Notes on this clonotype: Found in a library prepared for alpha chains, this beta chain is an off-target read, and its abundance has little meaning. The V gene is TRBV6-5, the J gene TRBJ1-2, with 9 positions matching TRBD1. Unmatched junction bases numbered 7, after V lost 6 bases and J lost 8 bases. The CDR3 is made up of 13 amino acids. Per germline, CDR1 MNHEY and CDR2 SVGAGI. The CDR3 here is CASRLGQGDGYTF. DNA of the CDR3: TGTGCCAGCAGGCTGGGACAGGGTGACGGCTACACCTTC.

Details on this clonotype: With the library built for alpha chains, this beta chain is off target and its frequency is not meaningful. This sequence joins TRBV6-6 and TRBJ2-1; 10 nucleotides match TRBD2. In germline, CDR1 is MNHNY, CDR2 SVGAGI (reference sequence). After removal of 6 bases from V and 4 bases from J, the junction contained 6 bases not matched to a gene. This CDR3 is built from 15 residues. CDR3 in DNA: TGTGCCAGCAGGTTAGCGGGAGGAGGGTACAATGAGCAGTTCTTC. Encoded protein: CASRLAGGGYNEQFF.

This clonotype was recorded many times. This beta chain is an unintended read in a library built for alpha chains; its size means little. The V and J genes are TRBV5-1 and TRBJ2-7; D may be TRBD2 (7 bases). Germline values: CDR1 SGHRS, CDR2 YFSETQ. The length of the CDR3 is 16 residues. The V end was cut by 4 bases, the J end by 1 base, with 18 bases between. The CDR3 reads CASSPRGGGLSYEQYF. CDR3 DNA sequence: TGCGCCAGCAGCCCTCGTGGGGGGGGCCTTTCCTACGAGCAGTACTTC.

Regarding this clonotype: A library made for alpha chains picked up this beta chain off target, so its size means little. The chain has TRBV28 and TRBJ1-5; no reliable D call. The CDR3 runs to 13 residues. V was trimmed by 6 bases and J by 3 bases, leaving 9 bases between them. Germline CDR1 is MDHEN and CDR2 is SYDVKM. CDR3 DNA: TGTGCCAGCAGCTCAGGTTCCAATCAGCCCCAGCATTTT. It yields the protein CASSSGSNQPQHF.

This clonotype has a count of ten or more. Because the library targeted alpha chains, this beta chain is an off-target read whose size means little. The chain carries TRBV5-1 and TRBJ1-3; TRBD1 might be the D (5 bases). The CDR3 covers 14 residues. Per germline, CDR1 SGHRS and CDR2 YFSETQ. Trimming took off 2 bases at V and 4 bases at J, with 10 bases between the two ends. In DNA form, the CDR3 reads TGCGCCAGCAGCTTCGGGACGCAAGGAAACACCATATATTTT. It encodes CASSFGTQGNTIYF.

This clonotype came up many times. This beta chain turned up in a library designed for alpha chains; as an off-target read, its abundance says little. The chain employs TRBV12-3 or TRBV12-4 and TRBJ2-5; 8 bases line up with TRBD2. The trim removed 6 bases at V and 3 bases at J, leaving 6 bases unmatched. This CDR3 has 14 amino acids. The DNA of the CDR3 is TGTGCCAGCAGCCCAGCGGGGGTAGAAGAGACCCAGTACTTC. It yields the protein CASSPAGVEETQYF.

Within the sample, this clonotype is medium-sized (0.01 to 0.1%). As an off-target read in a library built for alpha chains, this beta chain has a frequency of little significance. The V gene is TRBV6-6, the J gene TRBJ1-3, with TRBD1 as a possible D gene (6 bases). The CDR3 contains 16 residues. V shed 2 bases and J shed 4 bases, with 15 bases lying between them. In germline, CDR1 is MNHNY, CDR2 SVGAGI (reference sequence). This chain's CDR3 is CASSYRDKGEGNTIYF. CDR3 coding DNA: TGTGCCAGCAGTTACCGGGACAAGGGAGAGGGAAACACCATATATTTT.

By sample share, this clonotype is medium-sized (0.01 to 0.1%). The library was designed around alpha chains, so this beta chain is a stray read whose abundance carries little weight. The CDR3 protein is CASSEAAGRGYTF. The CDR3 nucleotides read TGTGCCAGCAGTGAAGCGGCAGGGCGAGGCTACACCTTC. V is TRBV6-1 and J is TRBJ1-2, with D possibly TRBD1 on 5 matching bases. CDR1 is MNHNS, CDR2 SASEGT, per germline. There are 13 residues in the CDR3. The V end was cut by 0 bases, the J end by 8 bases, with 10 bases between.

This clonotype came up many times. For a library built for alpha chains, this beta chain is a stray read; little rests on its size. The chain combines TRBV19 with TRBJ1-1, with D uncertain. Per germline, CDR1 LNHDA and CDR2 SQIVND (reference sequence). The CDR3 extends over 11 amino acids. Trimming took off 6 bases at V and 7 bases at J, with 9 bases between the two ends. The CDR3 here is CASSLNNEAFF. The DNA of the CDR3 is TGTGCCAGTAGCCTAAATAATGAAGCTTTCTTT.

There are many counts of this clonotype. This beta chain is an off-target read within a library intended for alpha chains, so its frequency means little. The chain recombines TRBV20-1 with TRBJ2-3, with 10 positions matching TRBD2. V lost 7 bases and J lost 2; bases outside the gene matches: 12. This CDR3 spans 16 amino acids. Germline V CDR1 and CDR2: DFQATT, SNEGSKA (reference sequence). CDR3 DNA: TGCAGTGTTTGGCTAGCGGGGGCGGAATTCACAGATACGCAGTATTTT. Encoded protein: CSVWLAGAEFTDTQYF.

By share, this clonotype counts as medium-sized. For a library built for alpha chains, this beta chain is a stray read; little rests on its size. This chain connects TRBV20-1 to TRBJ2-4; D is possibly TRBD2 (7 bases). Germline CDR1 is DFQATT and CDR2 is SNEGSKA (reference sequence). CDR3 length: 17 amino acids. The V and J ends lost 0 bases and 1 base respectively, with 16 bases between them. The CDR3 spells CSAREIPGGEAKNIQYF. As DNA, the CDR3 is TGCAGTGCTAGAGAGATACCGGGGGGCGAGGCCAAAAACATTCAGTACTTC.

Relative to its sample, this clonotype is medium-sized. This beta chain turned up in a library designed for alpha chains; as an off-target read, its abundance says little. The chain combines TRBV6-1 with TRBJ1-1, with D perhaps matching TRBD1 (6 bases). CDR3 length: 18 residues. Germline lookup yields CDR1 MNHNS and CDR2 SASEGT. Trimming cost V 6 bases and J 0 bases, with 23 bases left between them. The CDR3 DNA reads TGTGCCAGCAGAGCATCGATGACAGGAAGTGGTATGAACACTGAAGCTTTCTTT. Translated: CASRASMTGSGMNTEAFF.

Within the sample, this clonotype is medium-sized. The library was designed around alpha chains, so this beta chain is a stray read whose abundance carries little weight. The chain is built from TRBV6-5 and TRBJ1-5; D uncertain. The ends were cut back, 2 bases at V and 0 bases at J, with 20 bases in the middle. The CDR3 has 19 amino acids. The germline CDR1 and CDR2 sequences are MNHEY and SVGAGI. The CDR3 region has the DNA TGTGCCAGCAGTTACACTGGATTTAGGCAGAAGGATAGCAATCAGCCCCAGCATTTT. It yields the protein CASSYTGFRQKDSNQPQHF.

Notes on this clonotype: This beta chain is an unintended read in a library built for alpha chains; its size means little. The J gene is TRBJ2-5, the V gene TRBV12-3 or TRBV12-4; the D is unclear. The CDR3 extends over 12 amino acids. V was pared by 5 bases and J by 5 bases, with 9 bases between. DNA of the CDR3: TGTGCCAGCAGTCTTAGTGGGGAGACCCAGTACTTC. This gives the protein CASSLSGETQYF.

By share of the sample, this clonotype is medium-sized. The library was built for alpha chains, so this beta chain is an off-target read and its size means little. The genes are TRBV28 and TRBJ2-7; no clear D. Germline CDR1 reads MDHEN; CDR2 reads SYDVKM. The ends were cut back, 7 bases at V and 6 bases at J, with 13 bases in the middle. The CDR3 sequence is 12 residues long. CDR3 bases: TGTGCCAGCACCCACGACCGTCCCGAGCAGTACTTC. Protein: CASTHDRPEQYF.

This clonotype ranks as medium-sized. This beta chain is a stray sequence in a library constructed for alpha chains; its clone size is not meaningful. The gene calls are TRBV6-5 and TRBJ1-2; no clear D. The CDR3 runs 15 residues. CDR1 is MNHEY and CDR2 is SVGAGI in the germline V gene. Trimming stripped 7 bases from V and 0 bases from J, with 15 bases between. CDR3 in amino acids: CASTKWDGSNYGYTF. Written as DNA, the CDR3 is TGTGCCAGCACCAAATGGGATGGATCTAACTATGGCTACACCTTC.

This clonotype was recorded many times. With the library built for alpha chains, this beta chain is off target and its frequency is not meaningful. V is TRBV6-1 and J is TRBJ2-7; D is undetermined. V was shortened by 8 bases and J by 3 bases, with 8 bases between the two germline ends. The CDR3 covers 11 residues. Per germline, CDR1 MNHNS and CDR2 SASEGT. The DNA of the CDR3 is TGTGCCAGCGGGGTATACTACGAGCAGTACTTC. Encoded protein: CASGVYYEQYF.

In its sample, this clonotype is medium-sized. This beta chain is an unintended read in a library built for alpha chains; its size means little. V usage is TRBV12-3 or TRBV12-4 and J usage is TRBJ1-1; 7 positions match TRBD1. This CDR3 comprises 14 residues. The J segment lost 5 bases and the V segment lost 5 bases, leaving 8 bases of the junction unmatched. CDR3 sequence reads: CASSPGQKGTEAFF. The CDR3 DNA reads TGTGCCAGCAGTCCGGGACAGAAGGGGACTGAAGCTTTCTTT.

By proportion, this clonotype is medium-sized. This beta chain came through as a stray read in a library set up for alpha chains, and its size says little. The chain joins TRBV12-3 or TRBV12-4 to TRBJ1-4; D unresolved. Trimming took 0 bases from V and 8 from J, leaving 7 bases between them. This CDR3 contains 13 residues. This CDR3 reads CASSLAGREKLFF. The CDR3 DNA reads as TGTGCCAGCAGTTTAGCAGGTCGGGAAAAACTGTTTTTT.

This clonotype was seen repeatedly, ten times or more. This beta chain is an unintended read in a library built for alpha chains; its size means little. The V call is TRBV20-1, the J call TRBJ2-7; 10 nucleotides line up with TRBD2. The CDR3 loop spans 14 amino acids. Unmatched junction bases numbered 3, after V lost 0 bases and J lost 4 bases. Per germline, CDR1 DFQATT and CDR2 SNEGSKA (reference sequence). CDR3 DNA: TGCAGTGCTAGAGAAGCGGGGGGGCGGTACGAGCAGTACTTC. Its protein product is CSAREAGGRYEQYF.

This clonotype counts as medium-sized. This beta chain represents an off-target read in a library built for alpha chains; its size is of limited meaning. This chain uses TRBV6-2 or TRBV6-3 with TRBJ1-3, with no clear D. The ends were cut back, 6 bases at V and 6 bases at J, with 9 bases in the middle. The CDR3 spans 12 residues. Germline lookup yields CDR1 MNHEY and CDR2 SVGEGT. CDR3 nucleotides: TGTGCCAGCAGCCCCTGGGAAAACACCATATATTTT. It codes for CASSPWENTIYF.

This clonotype was seen only once. This beta chain is off target for a library built for alpha chains, so its abundance means little. The chain combines TRBV10-3 with TRBJ1-1; D not certain. CDR1 and CDR2 from the germline V gene are ENHRY and SYGVKD. There are 13 residues in the CDR3. Trimming left V 3 bases short and J 4 bases short, with 9 bases between. DNA of the CDR3: TGTGCCATCAGTGACTCCGGGAGCACTGAAGCTTTCTTT. Residues: CAISDSGSTEAFF.

In regard to this clonotype: This beta chain represents an off-target read in a library built for alpha chains; its size is of limited meaning. The chain couples TRBV7-3 to TRBJ1-1; TRBD1 is a possible D gene (5 bases). V lost 5 bases and J 5 bases, leaving 12 bases between the germline ends. Looked up from germline, CDR1 is SGHTA and CDR2 is FQGTGA. CDR3 length: 13 residues. The CDR3 loop reads CASSGKGRTEAFF. The CDR3 DNA reads as TGTGCCAGCAGCGGGAAGGGGAGAACTGAAGCTTTCTTT.

This clonotype was found a few times. Since the library was made to target alpha chains, this beta chain is a stray read and its abundance is not meaningful. The rearrangement joins TRBV6-1 to TRBJ1-4; D is uncertain. Germline V gene lookup returns CDR1 MNHNS and CDR2 SASEGT. Trimming took off 1 base at V and 3 bases at J, with 18 bases between the two ends. This CDR3 is 18 amino acids long. The CDR3 DNA is TGTGCCAGCAGTGAAGTGGTGAAAGGGAAGTCGCCTAATGAAAAACTGTTTTTT. It specifies CASSEVVKGKSPNEKLFF.

This clonotype was seen more than once but under ten times. This beta chain is an off-target read within a library intended for alpha chains, so its frequency means little. V gene TRBV7-8 combines with J gene TRBJ2-3; D possibly uses TRBD1 or TRBD2 (6 bases each). Germline lookup yields CDR1 SGHVS and CDR2 FQNEAQ. V was clipped by 7 bases and J by 0 bases, with 11 bases between them. The CDR3 has 14 amino acids. The CDR3 is CASKRGASTDTQYF. The CDR3 DNA follows: TGTGCCAGCAAAAGGGGGGCTAGCACAGATACGCAGTATTTT.

This clonotype counts as medium-sized. A library made for alpha chains picked up this beta chain off target, so its size means little. V usage is TRBV24-1 and J usage is TRBJ2-3, with D hard to call. Deletions cut 6 bases from V and 6 bases from J, with 12 bases between. Germline CDR1 reads KGHDR; CDR2 reads SFDVKD. The CDR3 has 13 residues. CDR3 residues: CATSSPPHDTQYF. The CDR3 DNA follows: TGTGCCACCAGTAGCCCGCCCCACGATACGCAGTATTTT.